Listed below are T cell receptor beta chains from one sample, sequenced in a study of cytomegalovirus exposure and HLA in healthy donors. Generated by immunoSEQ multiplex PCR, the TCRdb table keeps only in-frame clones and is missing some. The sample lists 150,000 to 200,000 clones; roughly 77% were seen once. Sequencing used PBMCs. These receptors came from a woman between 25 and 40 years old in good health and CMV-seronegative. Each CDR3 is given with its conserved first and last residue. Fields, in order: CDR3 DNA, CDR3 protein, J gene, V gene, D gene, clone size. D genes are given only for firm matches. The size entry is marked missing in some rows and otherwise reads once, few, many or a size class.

CDR3 DNA: TGCGCCAGCAGCTTGGGAATAGCGACTTTTTCCTACGAGCAGTACTTC; CDR3 protein: CASSLGIATFSYEQYF; J gene: TRBJ2-7; V gene: TRBV5-1; D gene: -; clone size: few
CDR3 DNA: TGTGCCAGCAGTGAAAGGGTGACAGGGTCAGGAAACACCATATATTTT; CDR3 protein: CASSERVTGSGNTIYF; J gene: TRBJ1-3; V gene: TRBV6-1; D gene: TRBD1; clone size: -
CDR3 DNA: TGTGCCAGCAGTTTCGGAGGGACAGTCTACTCCTACGAGCAGTACTTC; CDR3 protein: CASSFGGTVYSYEQYF; J gene: TRBJ2-7; V gene: TRBV27; D gene: -; clone size: -
CDR3 DNA: TGTGCCAGCAGCCCAGGTGGCCTCGGGGGGGAGACCCAGTACTTC; CDR3 protein: CASSPGGLGGETQYF; J gene: TRBJ2-5; V gene: TRBV7-3; D gene: TRBD2; clone size: -
CDR3 DNA: TGCGCCAGCAGCTCCGGGACAGACATATATGGCTACACCTTC; CDR3 protein: CASSSGTDIYGYTF; J gene: TRBJ1-2; V gene: TRBV10-1; D gene: TRBD1; clone size: -
CDR3 DNA: TGTGCCAGCTCACCACCCCTTGGCGGGAGTCGGTCAGGCACCGGGGAGCTGTTTTTT; CDR3 protein: CASSPPLGGSRSGTGELFF; J gene: TRBJ2-2; V gene: TRBV18; D gene: TRBD2; clone size: -
CDR3 DNA: TGCAGCGTTGCGGCAGGTCAGGACACTGAAGCTTTCTTT; CDR3 protein: CSVAAGQDTEAFF; J gene: TRBJ1-1; V gene: TRBV29-1; D gene: -; clone size: -
CDR3 DNA: TGCGCCAGCAGCCAAGACGGGTCCAGCTCCTACAATGAGCAGTTCTTC; CDR3 protein: CASSQDGSSSYNEQFF; J gene: TRBJ2-1; V gene: TRBV4-1; D gene: -; clone size: -
CDR3 DNA: TGTGCCAGCAGCTTCGGCTTTGGAGCCTACGAGCAGTACTTC; CDR3 protein: CASSFGFGAYEQYF; J gene: TRBJ2-7; V gene: TRBV5-6; D gene: -; clone size: -
CDR3 DNA: TGTGCCAGCAGTCCTGGGACTAGCGGGACTCTCTACAATGAGCAGTTCTTC; CDR3 protein: CASSPGTSGTLYNEQFF; J gene: TRBJ2-1; V gene: TRBV28; D gene: TRBD2; clone size: -
CDR3 DNA: TGTGCCAGCGTCCCCGGGACAGGGTCATGGTACACCTTC; CDR3 protein: CASVPGTGSWYTF; J gene: TRBJ1-2; V gene: TRBV28; D gene: TRBD1; clone size: -
CDR3 DNA: TGTGCCAGCAGCGTAGTTCCGGGAGGTGGGCTTAGCACAGATACGCAGTATTTT; CDR3 protein: CASSVVPGGGLSTDTQYF; J gene: TRBJ2-3; V gene: TRBV9; D gene: TRBD2; clone size: -
CDR3 DNA: TGCGCCAGCAGCTTGGACGGAGGGGTGCGCCAGCCCCAGCATTTT; CDR3 protein: CASSLDGGVRQPQHF; J gene: TRBJ1-5; V gene: TRBV5-1; D gene: -; clone size: once
CDR3 DNA: TGTGCCAGCAGCGGGGGACAGCCGGGCAATCAGCCCCAGCATTTT; CDR3 protein: CASSGGQPGNQPQHF; J gene: TRBJ1-5; V gene: TRBV9; D gene: TRBD1; clone size: -
CDR3 DNA: TGTGCCAGCAGCTTCGGACAGGGCCTTTTACGCTACACCTTC; CDR3 protein: CASSFGQGLLRYTF; J gene: TRBJ1-2; V gene: TRBV5-4; D gene: TRBD1; clone size: -
CDR3 DNA: TGTGCCAGCATGGGTACGAGGGTCGGAAACACCATATATTTT; CDR3 protein: CASMGTRVGNTIYF; J gene: TRBJ1-3; V gene: TRBV6-5; D gene: -; clone size: -
CDR3 DNA: TGTGCCAGCGTCGGGGGAAATGGCTACACCTTC; CDR3 protein: CASVGGNGYTF; J gene: TRBJ1-2; V gene: TRBV2; D gene: -; clone size: -
CDR3 DNA: TGTGCCATCAGTGACGTTCCCGTACGGTCCTACGAGCAGTACTTC; CDR3 protein: CAISDVPVRSYEQYF; J gene: TRBJ2-7; V gene: TRBV10-3; D gene: -; clone size: once
CDR3 DNA: TGTGCCTGGAGTGCCTTTATCGGAAACACCATATATTTT; CDR3 protein: CAWSAFIGNTIYF; J gene: TRBJ1-3; V gene: TRBV30; D gene: -; clone size: -
CDR3 DNA: TGTGCCAGCAGCTTGCCGGGACAGGGAGGAAGAACTGAAGCTTTCTTT; CDR3 protein: CASSLPGQGGRTEAFF; J gene: TRBJ1-1; V gene: TRBV7-6; D gene: TRBD1; clone size: -
CDR3 DNA: TGTGCCAGCAGCTTGTACAACCCCGGGTCCGGGGAGCTGTTTTTT; CDR3 protein: CASSLYNPGSGELFF; J gene: TRBJ2-2; V gene: TRBV7-9; D gene: -; clone size: -
CDR3 DNA: TGTGCCAGCAGTGATACTGGGACAGGGATGACGGAGACCCAGTACTTC; CDR3 protein: CASSDTGTGMTETQYF; J gene: TRBJ2-5; V gene: TRBV2; D gene: TRBD1; clone size: once
CDR3 DNA: TGTGCCAGCAGCTTCAGGGGAAAGGGCGAGCAGTACTTC; CDR3 protein: CASSFRGKGEQYF; J gene: TRBJ2-7; V gene: TRBV5-6; D gene: -; clone size: -
CDR3 DNA: TGTGCCAGCAGTGCAAATGTGTACAATGAGCAGTTCTTC; CDR3 protein: CASSANVYNEQFF; J gene: TRBJ2-1; V gene: TRBV2; D gene: -; clone size: -
CDR3 DNA: TGTGCCAGCACAGGGAGACAGGGCTATTCATCGGGCTATGGCTACACCTTC; CDR3 protein: CASTGRQGYSSGYGYTF; J gene: TRBJ1-2; V gene: TRBV7-2; D gene: TRBD1; clone size: -
CDR3 DNA: TGTGCCAGCAGCTTAGGGACAGGGAAGGATCAGCCCCAGCATTTT; CDR3 protein: CASSLGTGKDQPQHF; J gene: TRBJ1-5; V gene: TRBV7-2; D gene: TRBD1; clone size: -
CDR3 DNA: TGTGCCAGCACCACCCAGGGGGCAGGGGGCTCCTACGAGCAGTACTTC; CDR3 protein: CASTTQGAGGSYEQYF; J gene: TRBJ2-7; V gene: TRBV28; D gene: TRBD1; clone size: -
CDR3 DNA: TGCGCCAGCAGCTTGGGAAGCGGGGGTACTAGTGGAAACATTCAGTACTTC; CDR3 protein: CASSLGSGGTSGNIQYF; J gene: TRBJ2-4; V gene: TRBV5-1; D gene: TRBD2; clone size: few
CDR3 DNA: TGTGCCAGCAGCTTGCGGACTGAAGCTTTCTTT; CDR3 protein: CASSLRTEAFF; J gene: TRBJ1-1; V gene: TRBV7-2; D gene: -; clone size: -
CDR3 DNA: TGTGCCACCAGCAAGGGATTACAGGGGGTCGATTCCGGGGAGCTGTTTTTT; CDR3 protein: CATSKGLQGVDSGELFF; J gene: TRBJ2-2; V gene: TRBV15; D gene: TRBD1; clone size: -
CDR3 DNA: TGTGCCAGCAGCCTTAGCGGGAATTTTTACAATGAGCAGTTCTTC; CDR3 protein: CASSLSGNFYNEQFF; J gene: TRBJ2-1; V gene: TRBV27; D gene: TRBD2; clone size: -
CDR3 DNA: TGCAGCGTTCGGCCTCCTCAGGGACAGGGGACAGGACTAGATTTCTACGAGCAGTACTTC; CDR3 protein: CSVRPPQGQGTGLDFYEQYF; J gene: TRBJ2-7; V gene: TRBV29-1; D gene: TRBD1; clone size: many
CDR3 DNA: TGTGCCAGCATATGGCAAGGGGGCCTCTACAATGAGCAGTTCTTC; CDR3 protein: CASIWQGGLYNEQFF; J gene: TRBJ2-1; V gene: TRBV2; D gene: TRBD1; clone size: -
CDR3 DNA: TGTGCCAGCAGCTCCCTCCCGAACACTGAAGCTTTCTTT; CDR3 protein: CASSSLPNTEAFF; J gene: TRBJ1-1; V gene: TRBV5-6; D gene: -; clone size: -
CDR3 DNA: TGCGCCAGCAGGACAGAAGCTATTTCCTACGAGCAGTACTTC; CDR3 protein: CASRTEAISYEQYF; J gene: TRBJ2-7; V gene: TRBV5-1; D gene: -; clone size: -
CDR3 DNA: TGTGCCATCAGTGGGACAGGGAGGGGTGCCGAGCAGTACTTC; CDR3 protein: CAISGTGRGAEQYF; J gene: TRBJ2-7; V gene: TRBV10-3; D gene: -; clone size: -
CDR3 DNA: TGTGCCAGCAGCTTAGCGAAGCTAGCTCTCTCCTACAATGAGCAGTTCTTC; CDR3 protein: CASSLAKLALSYNEQFF; J gene: TRBJ2-1; V gene: TRBV7-9; D gene: -; clone size: -
CDR3 DNA: TGCGCCAGCAGCCAAGAACCCCTGACTAGCGGGAGTTCTAATGAGCAGTTCTTC; CDR3 protein: CASSQEPLTSGSSNEQFF; J gene: TRBJ2-1; V gene: TRBV4-1; D gene: TRBD2; clone size: -
CDR3 DNA: TGTGCCAGCAGTTCCGGACAGGGGTGGGAGACCCAGTACTTC; CDR3 protein: CASSSGQGWETQYF; J gene: TRBJ2-5; V gene: TRBV27; D gene: TRBD1; clone size: -
CDR3 DNA: TGTGCCAGCAGCCCCCCGGGGGACAGGGGGCTTGAGCAGTACTTC; CDR3 protein: CASSPPGDRGLEQYF; J gene: TRBJ2-7; V gene: TRBV5-4; D gene: TRBD1; clone size: -
CDR3 DNA: TGCGCCAGCAGCTTAGAGGGTTGGGCCATCTATGGCTACACCTTC; CDR3 protein: CASSLEGWAIYGYTF; J gene: TRBJ1-2; V gene: TRBV5-1; D gene: -; clone size: -
CDR3 DNA: TGTGCCAGCAGCTTGGGGCTTAAATTCGAAAAACTGTTTTTT; CDR3 protein: CASSLGLKFEKLFF; J gene: TRBJ1-4; V gene: TRBV5-6; D gene: -; clone size: -
CDR3 DNA: TGTGCCAGCAGCTTAGCCATTGGGACAGGGAATGGCTACACCTTC; CDR3 protein: CASSLAIGTGNGYTF; J gene: TRBJ1-2; V gene: TRBV7-8; D gene: TRBD1; clone size: -
CDR3 DNA: TGTGCCAGCAGTGGGGGACAGGGTGCGTACGAGCAGTACTTC; CDR3 protein: CASSGGQGAYEQYF; J gene: TRBJ2-7; V gene: TRBV25-1; D gene: TRBD1; clone size: -
CDR3 DNA: TGCGCCAGCAGCGCCGGACAGGTCGGGGCCACAGATACGCAGTATTTT; CDR3 protein: CASSAGQVGATDTQYF; J gene: TRBJ2-3; V gene: TRBV5-1; D gene: TRBD1; clone size: -
CDR3 DNA: TGTGCCATCAAGGGGGTCTTCGGCCAGCCCCAGCATTTT; CDR3 protein: CAIKGVFGQPQHF; J gene: TRBJ1-5; V gene: TRBV10-3; D gene: -; clone size: few
CDR3 DNA: TGTGCCAGCAGTTACTCTGCCCCACGGAGAGGCTACACCTTC; CDR3 protein: CASSYSAPRRGYTF; J gene: TRBJ1-2; V gene: TRBV6-8; D gene: -; clone size: -
CDR3 DNA: TGTGCCAGCAGCTGGAACTCTAGATCCTACTCCTACGAGCAGTACTTC; CDR3 protein: CASSWNSRSYSYEQYF; J gene: TRBJ2-7; V gene: TRBV11-3; D gene: -; clone size: few
CDR3 DNA: TGTGCCAGCTCACCGAGCCAGGGGGCTTCTAATGAAAAACTGTTTTTT; CDR3 protein: CASSPSQGASNEKLFF; J gene: TRBJ1-4; V gene: TRBV18; D gene: TRBD1; clone size: -
CDR3 DNA: TGTGCCAGCAGCTCCCGGGACAGTGTTTTCTCCTACAATGAGCAGTTCTTC; CDR3 protein: CASSSRDSVFSYNEQFF; J gene: TRBJ2-1; V gene: TRBV7-6; D gene: TRBD1; clone size: -
CDR3 DNA: TGTGCCAGCAGTGTCGACAGGGCCGCCTACGAGCAGTACTTC; CDR3 protein: CASSVDRAAYEQYF; J gene: TRBJ2-7; V gene: TRBV27; D gene: TRBD1; clone size: -
CDR3 DNA: TGTGCCACCAACAGGGGAGGTGAAAAACTGTTTTTT; CDR3 protein: CATNRGGEKLFF; J gene: TRBJ1-4; V gene: TRBV30; D gene: TRBD1; clone size: -
CDR3 DNA: TGTGCCAGCAGTTTGGAGGGTAACCCCTATGGCTACACCTTC; CDR3 protein: CASSLEGNPYGYTF; J gene: TRBJ1-2; V gene: TRBV28; D gene: -; clone size: -